This T cell receptor beta chain was retrieved from a study of blood T cell repertoires in COVID-19. Assay: immunoSEQ multiplex PCR; the TCRdb copy retains only in-frame clones and omits some. Seen here are some 41,000 clones, about nine tenths observed once, and the top ten hold around 15%. Germline loops: CDR1 KGHSH, CDR2 LQKENI. This CDR3 region has 15 residues. The V gene lost 3 bases and the J gene lost 5 bases, with 16 bases spanning the gap. Sequencing was carried out using peripheral blood. This TCR was sampled from a man in his 70s with active COVID-19. The rearrangement joins TRBV18 to TRBJ2-5; D may be TRBD1 (5 bases). The DNA for the CDR3 is TGTGCCAGCTCACCGGGCAGGGCTGGGTTGGAGACCCAGTACTTC. Residues: CASSPGRAGLETQYF. The full variable domain, in which reference TRBV18 and TRBJ2-5 provide the parts outside the CDR3, is NAGVMQNPRHLVRRRGQEARLRCSPMKGHSHVYWYRQLPEEGLKFMVYLQKENIIDESGMPKERFSAEFPKEGPSILRIQQVVRGDSAAYFCASSPGRAGLETQYFGPGTRLLVL.